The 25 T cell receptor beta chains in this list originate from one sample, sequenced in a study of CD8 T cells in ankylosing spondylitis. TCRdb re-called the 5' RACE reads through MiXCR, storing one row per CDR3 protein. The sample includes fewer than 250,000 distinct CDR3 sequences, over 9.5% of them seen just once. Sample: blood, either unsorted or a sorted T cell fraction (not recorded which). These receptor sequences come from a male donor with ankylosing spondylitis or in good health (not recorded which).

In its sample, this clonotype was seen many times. The CDR3 nucleotides are TGTGCCAGCAGCGATGCCGGGCTCAACTATGGCTACACCTTC. Protein: CASSDAGLNYGYTF. The rearrangement links TRBV4-2 to TRBJ1-2; D gene ambiguous. Germline V gene data show CDR1 as LGHNA and CDR2 as YNFKEQ. Trimming took 5 bases from V and 2 from J, leaving 12 bases between them. This CDR3 is built from 14 residues.

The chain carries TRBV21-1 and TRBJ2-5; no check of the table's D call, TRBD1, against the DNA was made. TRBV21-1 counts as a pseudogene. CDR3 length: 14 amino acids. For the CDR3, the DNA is TGTGCCAGCAGCGAGGACAGAAAGCGAGAGACCCAGTACTTC. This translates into CASSEDRKRETQYF.

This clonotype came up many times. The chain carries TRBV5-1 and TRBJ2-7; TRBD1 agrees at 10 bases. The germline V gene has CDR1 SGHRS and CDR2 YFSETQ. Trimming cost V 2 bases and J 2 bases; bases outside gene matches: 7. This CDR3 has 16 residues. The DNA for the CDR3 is TGCGCCAGCAGCTTAATAAGACAGGGGGCGACCTACGAGCAGTACTTC. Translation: CASSLIRQGATYEQYF. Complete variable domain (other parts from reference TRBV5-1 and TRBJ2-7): KAGVTQTPRYLIKTRGQQVTLSCSPISGHRSVSWYQQTPGQGLQFLFEYFSETQRNKGNFPGRFSGRQFSNSRSEMNVSTLELGDSALYLCASSLIRQGATYEQYFGPGTRLTVT.

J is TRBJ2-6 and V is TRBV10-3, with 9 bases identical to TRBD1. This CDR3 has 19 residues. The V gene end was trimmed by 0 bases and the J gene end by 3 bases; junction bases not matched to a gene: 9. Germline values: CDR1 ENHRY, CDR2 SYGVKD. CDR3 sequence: CAISESWGQGRGGANVLTF. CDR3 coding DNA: TGTGCCATCAGTGAGTCGTGGGGACAGGGACGGGGTGGGGCCAACGTCCTGACTTTC.

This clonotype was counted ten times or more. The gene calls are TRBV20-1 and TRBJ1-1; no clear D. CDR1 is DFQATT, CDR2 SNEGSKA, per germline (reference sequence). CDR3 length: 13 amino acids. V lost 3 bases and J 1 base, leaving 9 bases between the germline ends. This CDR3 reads CSASRSANTEAFF. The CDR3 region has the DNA TGCAGTGCTAGCAGGAGTGCGAACACTGAAGCTTTCTTT.

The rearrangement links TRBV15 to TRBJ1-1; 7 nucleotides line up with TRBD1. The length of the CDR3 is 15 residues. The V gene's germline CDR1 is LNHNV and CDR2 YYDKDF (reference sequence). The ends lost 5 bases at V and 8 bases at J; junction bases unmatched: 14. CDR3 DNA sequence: TGTGCCACCAGCGAGCACAGGGGCGAGGGTGTCGAAGCTTTCTTT. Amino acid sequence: CATSEHRGEGVEAFF. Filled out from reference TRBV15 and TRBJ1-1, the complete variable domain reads DAMVIQNPRYQVTQFGKPVTLSCSQTLNHNVMYWYQQKSSQAPKLLFHYYDKDFNNEADTPDNFQSRRPNTSFCFLDIRSPGLGDTAMYLCATSEHRGEGVEAFFGQGTRLTVV.

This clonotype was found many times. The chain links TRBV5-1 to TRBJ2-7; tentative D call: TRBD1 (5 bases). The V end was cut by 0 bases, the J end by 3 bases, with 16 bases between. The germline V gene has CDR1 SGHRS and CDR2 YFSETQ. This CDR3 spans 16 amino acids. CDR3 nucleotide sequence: TGCGCCAGCAGCTTGGAAGGGGCATCGCCCAACTACGAGCAGTACTTC. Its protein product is CASSLEGASPNYEQYF. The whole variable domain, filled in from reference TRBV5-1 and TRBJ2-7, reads KAGVTQTPRYLIKTRGQQVTLSCSPISGHRSVSWYQQTPGQGLQFLFEYFSETQRNKGNFPGRFSGRQFSNSRSEMNVSTLELGDSALYLCASSLEGASPNYEQYFGPGTRLTVT.

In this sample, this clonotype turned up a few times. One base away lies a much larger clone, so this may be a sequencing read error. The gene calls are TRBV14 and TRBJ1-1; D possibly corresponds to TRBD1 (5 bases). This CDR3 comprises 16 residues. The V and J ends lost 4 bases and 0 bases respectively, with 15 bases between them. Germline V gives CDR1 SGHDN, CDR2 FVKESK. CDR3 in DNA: TGTGCCAGCAGCCGACGATTTGGGGCTATGAACACTGAAGCTTTCTTT. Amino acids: CASSRRFGAMNTEAFF. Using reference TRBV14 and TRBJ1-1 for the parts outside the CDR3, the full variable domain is EAGVTQFPSHSVIEKGQTVTLRCDPISGHDNLYWYRRVMGKEIKFLLHFVKESKQDESGMPNNRFLAERTGGTYSTLKVQPAELEDSGVYFCASSRRFGAMNTEAFFGQGTRLTVV.

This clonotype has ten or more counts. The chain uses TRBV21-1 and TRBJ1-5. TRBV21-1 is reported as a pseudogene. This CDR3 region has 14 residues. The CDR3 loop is CASSKDKVFQPQHF. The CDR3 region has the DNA TGTGCCAGCAGCAAAGATAAGGTCTTCCAGCCCCAGCATTTT.

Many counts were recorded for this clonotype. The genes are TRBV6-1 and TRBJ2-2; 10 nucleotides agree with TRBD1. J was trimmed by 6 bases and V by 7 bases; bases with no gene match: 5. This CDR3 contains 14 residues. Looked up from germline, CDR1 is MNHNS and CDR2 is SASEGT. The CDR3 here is CASTWDRGAGELFF. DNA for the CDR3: TGTGCCAGCACCTGGGACAGGGGAGCCGGGGAGCTGTTTTTT.

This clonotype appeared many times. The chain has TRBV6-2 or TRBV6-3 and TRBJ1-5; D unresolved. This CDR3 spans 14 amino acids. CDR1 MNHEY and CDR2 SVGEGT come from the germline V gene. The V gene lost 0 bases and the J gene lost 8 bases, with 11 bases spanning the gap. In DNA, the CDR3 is TGTGCCAGCAGTTACTCCCGGGGAAGAGAGCCCCAGCATTTT. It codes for CASSYSRGREPQHF.

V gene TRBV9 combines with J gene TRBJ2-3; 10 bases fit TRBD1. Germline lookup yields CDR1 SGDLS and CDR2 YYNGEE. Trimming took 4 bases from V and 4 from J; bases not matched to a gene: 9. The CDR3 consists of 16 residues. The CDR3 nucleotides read TGTGCCAGCAGCTCCTACTCCGGACAGGGGGCAGATACGCAGTATTTT. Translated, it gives CASSSYSGQGADTQYF. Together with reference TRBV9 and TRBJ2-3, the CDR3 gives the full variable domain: DSGVTQTPKHLITATGQRVTLRCSPRSGDLSVYWYQQSLDQGLQFLIQYYNGEERAKGNILERFSAQQFPDLHSELNLSSLELGDSALYFCASSSYSGQGADTQYFGPGTRLTVL.

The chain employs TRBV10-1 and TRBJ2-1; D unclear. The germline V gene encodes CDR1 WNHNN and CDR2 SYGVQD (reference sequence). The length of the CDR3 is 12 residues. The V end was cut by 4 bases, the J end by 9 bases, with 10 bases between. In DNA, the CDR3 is TGCGCCAGCAGTGGGCCGTGGAGTGAGCAGTTCTTC. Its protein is CASSGPWSEQFF.

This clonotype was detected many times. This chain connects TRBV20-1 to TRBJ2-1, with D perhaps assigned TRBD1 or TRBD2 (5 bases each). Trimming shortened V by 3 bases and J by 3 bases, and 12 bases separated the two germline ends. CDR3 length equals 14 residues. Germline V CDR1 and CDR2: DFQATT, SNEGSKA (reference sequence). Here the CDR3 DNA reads TGCAGTGCTAGTAGAGGGGAGATCTACAATGAGCAGTTCTTC. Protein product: CSASRGEIYNEQFF.

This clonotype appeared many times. CDR3 in amino acids: CSARTQGDRGRNSPLHF. The CDR3 DNA follows: TGCAGTGCTAGAACCCAGGGGGACAGGGGAAGAAATTCACCCCTCCACTTT. The genes are TRBV20-1 and TRBJ1-6, with TRBD1 identical over 10 bases. The CDR3 is 17 residues long. V dropped 2 bases and J dropped 7; count of bases not matched to a gene: 11. Germline lookup yields CDR1 DFQATT and CDR2 SNEGSKA (reference sequence).

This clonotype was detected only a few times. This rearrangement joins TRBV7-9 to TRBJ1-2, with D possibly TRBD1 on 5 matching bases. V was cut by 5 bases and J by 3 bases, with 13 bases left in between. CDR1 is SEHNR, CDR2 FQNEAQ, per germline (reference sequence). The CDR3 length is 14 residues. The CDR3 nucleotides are TGTGCCAGCAGCCCCCGAGGGACGCACTATGGCTACACCTTC. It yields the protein CASSPRGTHYGYTF.

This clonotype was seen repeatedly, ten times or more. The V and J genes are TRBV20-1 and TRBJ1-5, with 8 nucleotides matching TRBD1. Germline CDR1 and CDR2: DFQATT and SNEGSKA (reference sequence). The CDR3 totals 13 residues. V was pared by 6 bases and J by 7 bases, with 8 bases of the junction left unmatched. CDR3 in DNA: TGCAGTGCCACGGACAGGGTAAACCAGCCCCAGCATTTT. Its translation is CSATDRVNQPQHF.

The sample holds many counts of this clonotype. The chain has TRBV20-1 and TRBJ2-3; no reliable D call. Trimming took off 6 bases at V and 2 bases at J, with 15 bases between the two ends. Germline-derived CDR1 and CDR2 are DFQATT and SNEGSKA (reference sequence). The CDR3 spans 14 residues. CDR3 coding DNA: TGCAGTGCCCGAGACGGTTTGCCCACAGATACGCAGTATTTT. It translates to CSARDGLPTDTQYF.

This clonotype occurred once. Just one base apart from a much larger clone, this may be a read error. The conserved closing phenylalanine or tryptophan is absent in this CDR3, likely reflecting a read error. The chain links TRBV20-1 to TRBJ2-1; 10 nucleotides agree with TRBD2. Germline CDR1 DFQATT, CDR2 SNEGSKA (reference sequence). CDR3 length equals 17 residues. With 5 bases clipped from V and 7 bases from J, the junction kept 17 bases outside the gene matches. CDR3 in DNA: TGCAGTGCTGACGAGATAGCGGGAGGAGGAGTTCCGAATGAGCAGTTCTCC. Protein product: CSADEIAGGGVPNEQFS.

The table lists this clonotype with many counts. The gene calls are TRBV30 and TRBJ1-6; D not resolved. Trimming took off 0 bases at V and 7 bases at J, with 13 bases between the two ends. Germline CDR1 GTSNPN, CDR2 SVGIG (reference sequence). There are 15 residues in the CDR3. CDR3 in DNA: TGTGCCTGGAGTGTAAGGTCTGGTGGAAATTCACCCCTCCACTTT. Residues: CAWSVRSGGNSPLHF.

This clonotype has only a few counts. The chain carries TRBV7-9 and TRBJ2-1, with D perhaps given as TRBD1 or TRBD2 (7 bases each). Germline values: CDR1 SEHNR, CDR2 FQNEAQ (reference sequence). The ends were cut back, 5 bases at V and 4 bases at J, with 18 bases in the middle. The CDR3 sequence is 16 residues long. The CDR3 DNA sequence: TGTGCCAGCAGCCCCCGGGGAGGGGGCCCGTACAATGAGCAGTTCTTC. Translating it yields CASSPRGGGPYNEQFF.

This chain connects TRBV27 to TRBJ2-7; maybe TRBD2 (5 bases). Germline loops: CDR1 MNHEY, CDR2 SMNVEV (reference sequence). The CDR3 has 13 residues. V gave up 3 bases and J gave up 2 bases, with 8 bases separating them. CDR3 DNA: TGTGCCAGCAGTTTTGGACTTGCCTACGAGCAGTACTTC. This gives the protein CASSFGLAYEQYF.

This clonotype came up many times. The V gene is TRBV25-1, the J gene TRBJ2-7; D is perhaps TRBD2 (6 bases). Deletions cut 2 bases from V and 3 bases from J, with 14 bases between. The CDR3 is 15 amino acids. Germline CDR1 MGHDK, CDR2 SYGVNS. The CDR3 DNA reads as TGTGCCAGCAGTGAACGCCAGGGACTTCTCTACGAGCAGTACTTC. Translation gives CASSERQGLLYEQYF.

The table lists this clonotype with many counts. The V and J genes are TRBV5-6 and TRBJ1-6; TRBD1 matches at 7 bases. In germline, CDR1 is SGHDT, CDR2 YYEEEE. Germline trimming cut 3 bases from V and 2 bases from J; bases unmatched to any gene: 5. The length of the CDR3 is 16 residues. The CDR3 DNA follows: TGTGCCAGCAGCTCCCCGACAGGGACCTATAATTCACCCCTCCACTTT. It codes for CASSSPTGTYNSPLHF.

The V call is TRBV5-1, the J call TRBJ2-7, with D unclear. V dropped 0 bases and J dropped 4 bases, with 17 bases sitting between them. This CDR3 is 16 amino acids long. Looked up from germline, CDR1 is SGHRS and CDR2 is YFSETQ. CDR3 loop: CASSLAFSTGSYEQYF. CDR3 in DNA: TGCGCCAGCAGCTTGGCCTTTTCTACTGGGTCTTACGAGCAGTACTTC.